This T cell receptor beta chain emerged from a study of T cells after yellow fever vaccination. About this clonotype itself: Its target is not known.

Whole-study results and caveats: Weaker, the secondary response had a peak occurring faster, on day 5 versus 15. Few clonotypes appeared in both CD4 and CD8 compartments. Reappearance after the booster was observed for most primary-vaccination clones (around 95% CD4, over 70% CD8).

V was pared by 3 bases and J by 0 bases, with 6 bases between. Germline CDR1 and CDR2: SGHTA and FQGNSA. The CDR3 consists of 14 residues. TCR cDNA, made by 5'RACE template switching, carried an added universal primer site and UMIs. TCRdb re-derived calls from the 5' RACE reads in MiXCR, one entry per CDR3 protein. The sample holds a few hundred thousand distinct CDR3 sequences, around 21% seen once. The sequence was obtained from a young man who received the YFV17D yellow fever vaccine. The V gene is TRBV7-2, the J gene TRBJ1-5; D not certain. This specimen was PBMCs, taken 15 days after the yellow fever booster vaccination. CDR3 sequence (DNA): TGTGCCAGCAGCTTCACAAATAGCAATCAGCCCCAGCATTTT. Protein: CASSFTNSNQPQHF.